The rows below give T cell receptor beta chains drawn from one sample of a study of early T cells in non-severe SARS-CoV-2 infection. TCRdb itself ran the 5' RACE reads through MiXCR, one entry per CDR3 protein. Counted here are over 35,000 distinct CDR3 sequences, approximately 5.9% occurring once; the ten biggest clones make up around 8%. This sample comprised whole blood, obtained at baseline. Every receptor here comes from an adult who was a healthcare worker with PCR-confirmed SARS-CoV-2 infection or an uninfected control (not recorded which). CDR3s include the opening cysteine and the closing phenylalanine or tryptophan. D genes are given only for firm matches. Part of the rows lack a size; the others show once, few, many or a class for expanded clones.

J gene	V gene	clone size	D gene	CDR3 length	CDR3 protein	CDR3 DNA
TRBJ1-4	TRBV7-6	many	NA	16	CASSPREGPTNEKLFF	TGTGCCAGCAGCCCGAGGGAGGGCCCAACTAATGAAAAACTGTTTTTT
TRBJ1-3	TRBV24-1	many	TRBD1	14	CATSGTGVGNTIYF	TGTGCCACATCCGGGACAGGGGTCGGAAACACCATATATTTT
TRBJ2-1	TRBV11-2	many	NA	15	CASSVRGRPPAEQFF	TGTGCCAGCAGCGTCAGGGGCCGCCCCCCTGCTGAGCAGTTCTTC
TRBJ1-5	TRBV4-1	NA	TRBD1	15	CASSQGWTGIQPQHF	TGCGCCAGCAGCCAAGGCTGGACAGGGATTCAGCCCCAGCATTTT
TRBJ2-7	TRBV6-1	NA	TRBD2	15	CASRGTSGSSYEQYF	TGTGCCAGCAGGGGGACTAGCGGTTCCTCCTACGAGCAGTACTTC
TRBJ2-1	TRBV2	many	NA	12	CASSYRPGEQFF	TGTGCCAGCAGCTACCGTCCTGGCGAGCAGTTCTTC
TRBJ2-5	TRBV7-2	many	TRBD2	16	CASSLAGSGVRETQYF	TGTGCCAGCAGCTTAGCTGGTAGCGGGGTCCGGGAGACCCAGTACTTC
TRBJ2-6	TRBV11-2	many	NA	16	CASSPGRTSGANVLTF	TGTGCCAGCAGCCCGGGACGTACCTCTGGGGCCAACGTCCTGACTTTC
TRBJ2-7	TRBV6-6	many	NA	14	CASRPDAATYEQYF	TGTGCCAGCAGGCCGGATGCCGCCACCTACGAGCAGTACTTC
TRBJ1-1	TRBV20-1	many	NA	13	CSARASLNTEAFF	TGCAGTGCTAGAGCTTCCCTGAACACTGAAGCTTTCTTT
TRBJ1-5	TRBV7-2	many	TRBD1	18	CASSLYSPYRGSNQPQHF	TGTGCCAGCAGCTTATATTCCCCGTACAGGGGAAGCAATCAGCCCCAGCATTTT
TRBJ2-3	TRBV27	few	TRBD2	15	CASSLRGGRTDTQYF	TGTGCCAGCAGTTTACGCGGGGGGAGGACAGATACGCAGTATTTT
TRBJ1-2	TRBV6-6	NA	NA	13	CASSYSGEGGYTF	TGTGCCAGCAGTTACTCAGGGGAGGGTGGCTACACCTTC
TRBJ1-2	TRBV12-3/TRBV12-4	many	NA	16	CASSYTGRGFNYGYTF	TGTGCCAGCAGTTACACAGGGAGGGGATTTAACTATGGCTACACCTTC
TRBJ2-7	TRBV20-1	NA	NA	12	CSARTVSYEQYF	TGCAGTGCGCGGACTGTATCCTACGAGCAGTACTTC
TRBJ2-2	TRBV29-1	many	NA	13	CSVEWKGTGELFF	TGCAGCGTTGAGTGGAAGGGTACCGGGGAGCTGTTTTTT
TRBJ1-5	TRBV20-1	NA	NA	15	CSAAEGRGLGQPQHF	TGCAGTGCTGCCGAAGGTCGGGGTTTGGGTCAGCCCCAGCATTTT
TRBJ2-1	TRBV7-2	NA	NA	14	CASSPPGPFNEQFF	TGTGCCAGCAGCCCCCCGGGACCCTTCAATGAGCAGTTCTTC
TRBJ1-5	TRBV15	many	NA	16	CATSRDGERVNQPQHF	TGTGCCACCAGCAGAGACGGGGAAAGGGTGAATCAGCCCCAGCATTTT
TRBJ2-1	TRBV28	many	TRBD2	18	CASSVGLQERGDYNEQFF	TGTGCCAGCAGTGTTGGGCTCCAGGAGCGGGGAGACTACAATGAGCAGTTCTTC
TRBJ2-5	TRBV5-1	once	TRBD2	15	CASSFPSGAKETQYF	TGCGCCAGCAGCTTCCCTAGCGGGGCAAAAGAGACCCAGTACTTC
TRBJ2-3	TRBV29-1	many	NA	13	CSVERGISDTQYF	TGCAGCGTTGAGCGCGGGATCTCAGATACGCAGTATTTT
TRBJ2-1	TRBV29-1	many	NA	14	CSVESGTPYNEQFF	TGCAGCGTTGAATCCGGGACCCCCTACAATGAGCAGTTCTTC
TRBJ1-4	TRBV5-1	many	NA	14	CASSFRGSNEKLFF	TGCGCCAGCAGTTTCCGAGGATCGAATGAAAAACTGTTTTTT
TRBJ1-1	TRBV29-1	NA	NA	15	CSVLNPDGKNTEAFF	TGCAGCGTTCTAAACCCGGACGGAAAGAACACTGAAGCTTTCTTT
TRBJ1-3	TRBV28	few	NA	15	CASSLWDSSGNTIYF	TGTGCCAGCAGTTTATGGGACAGCTCTGGAAACACCATATATTTT
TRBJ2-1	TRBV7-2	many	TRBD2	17	CASSPRASSGVRNEQFF	TGTGCCAGCAGCCCGCGGGCCAGTAGCGGGGTTCGTAATGAGCAGTTCTTC
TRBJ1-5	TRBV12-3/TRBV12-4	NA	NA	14	CASSLQDGNQPQHF	TGTGCCAGCAGCCTCCAGGACGGGAATCAGCCCCAGCATTTT
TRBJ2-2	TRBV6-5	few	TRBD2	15	CASSRTSGNTGELFF	TGTGCCAGCAGCCGGACTAGCGGAAACACCGGGGAGCTGTTTTTT